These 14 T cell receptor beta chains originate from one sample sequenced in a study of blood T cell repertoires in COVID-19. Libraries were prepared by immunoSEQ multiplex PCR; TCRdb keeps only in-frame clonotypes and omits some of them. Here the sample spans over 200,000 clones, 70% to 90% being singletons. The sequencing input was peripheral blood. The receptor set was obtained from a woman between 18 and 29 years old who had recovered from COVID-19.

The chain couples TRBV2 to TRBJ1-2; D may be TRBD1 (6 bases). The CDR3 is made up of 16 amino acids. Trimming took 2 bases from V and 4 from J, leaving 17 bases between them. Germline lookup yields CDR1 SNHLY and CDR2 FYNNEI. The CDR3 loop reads CASSEIFGGAGYGYTF. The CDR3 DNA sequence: TGTGCCAGCAGTGAAATATTTGGGGGGGCAGGCTATGGCTACACCTTC.

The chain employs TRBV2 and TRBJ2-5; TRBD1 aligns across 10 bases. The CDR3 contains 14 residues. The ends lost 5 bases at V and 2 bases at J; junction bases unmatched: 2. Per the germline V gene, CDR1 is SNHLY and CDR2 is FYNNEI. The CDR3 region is CASSWTGGQETQYF. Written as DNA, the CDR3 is TGTGCCAGCAGTTGGACAGGGGGTCAAGAGACCCAGTACTTC.

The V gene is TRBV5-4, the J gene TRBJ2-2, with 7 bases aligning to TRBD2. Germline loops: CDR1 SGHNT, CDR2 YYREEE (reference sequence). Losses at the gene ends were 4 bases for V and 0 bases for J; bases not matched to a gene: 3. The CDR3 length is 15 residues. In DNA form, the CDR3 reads TGTGCCAGCAGCCAGGGACTACCGAACACCGGGGAGCTGTTTTTT. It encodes CASSQGLPNTGELFF.

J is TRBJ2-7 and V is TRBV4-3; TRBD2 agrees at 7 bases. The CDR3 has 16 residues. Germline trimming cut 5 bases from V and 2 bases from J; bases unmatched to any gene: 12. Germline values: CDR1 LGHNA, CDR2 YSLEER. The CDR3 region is CASSVSAGALAYEQYF. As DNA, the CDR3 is TGCGCCAGCAGCGTGTCGGCGGGAGCCCTGGCCTACGAGCAGTACTTC.

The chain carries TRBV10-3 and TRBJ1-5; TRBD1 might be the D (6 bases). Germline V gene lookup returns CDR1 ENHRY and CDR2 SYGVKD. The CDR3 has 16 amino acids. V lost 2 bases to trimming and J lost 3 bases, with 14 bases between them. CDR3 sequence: CAISEERGLFNQPQHF. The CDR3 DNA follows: TGTGCCATCAGTGAGGAAAGGGGGTTATTCAATCAGCCCCAGCATTTT.

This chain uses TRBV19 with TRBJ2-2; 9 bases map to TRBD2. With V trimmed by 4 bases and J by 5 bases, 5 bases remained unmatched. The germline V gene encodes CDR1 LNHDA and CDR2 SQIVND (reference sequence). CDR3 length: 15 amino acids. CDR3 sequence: CASSRTGLATGELFF. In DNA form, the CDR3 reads TGTGCCAGTAGTAGAACCGGACTAGCGACCGGGGAGCTGTTTTTT.

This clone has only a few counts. CDR3 protein: CASSLDPGFTETQYF. CDR3 nucleotide sequence: TGTGCCAGCAGCTTGGATCCAGGGTTTACGGAGACCCAGTACTTC. The J gene is TRBJ2-5, the V gene TRBV5-4; D perhaps matches TRBD1 (5 bases). V was cut by 0 bases and J by 5 bases, with 14 bases left in between. The CDR3 length is 15 residues. Germline CDR1 reads SGHNT; CDR2 reads YYREEE (reference sequence).

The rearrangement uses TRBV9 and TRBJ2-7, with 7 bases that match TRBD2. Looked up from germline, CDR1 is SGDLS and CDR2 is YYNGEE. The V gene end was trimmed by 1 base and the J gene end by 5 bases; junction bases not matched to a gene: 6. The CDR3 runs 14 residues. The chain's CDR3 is CASSVSLAVHEQYF. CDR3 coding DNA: TGTGCCAGCAGCGTAAGTCTAGCGGTCCACGAGCAGTACTTC.

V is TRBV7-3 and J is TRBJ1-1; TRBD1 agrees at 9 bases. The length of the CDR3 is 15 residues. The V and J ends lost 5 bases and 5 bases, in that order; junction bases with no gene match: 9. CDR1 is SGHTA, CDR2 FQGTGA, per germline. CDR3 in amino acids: CASSAQGQGRTEAFF. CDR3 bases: TGTGCCAGCAGCGCGCAGGGACAGGGACGTACTGAAGCTTTCTTT.

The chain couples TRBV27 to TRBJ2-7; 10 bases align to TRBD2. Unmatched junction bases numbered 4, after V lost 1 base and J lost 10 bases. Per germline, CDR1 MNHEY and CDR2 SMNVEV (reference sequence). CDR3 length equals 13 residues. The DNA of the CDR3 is TGTGCCAGCAGTTTATGGACTAGCGGAGCCCAGTACTTC. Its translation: CASSLWTSGAQYF.

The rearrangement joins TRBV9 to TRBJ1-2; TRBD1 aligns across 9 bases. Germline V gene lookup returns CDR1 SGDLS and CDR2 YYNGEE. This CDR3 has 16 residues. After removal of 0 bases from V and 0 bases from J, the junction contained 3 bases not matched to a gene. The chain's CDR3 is CASSVVGTGSNYGYTF. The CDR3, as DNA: TGTGCCAGCAGCGTAGTGGGGACAGGGTCTAACTATGGCTACACCTTC. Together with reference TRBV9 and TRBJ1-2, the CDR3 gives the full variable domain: DSGVTQTPKHLITATGQRVTLRCSPRSGDLSVYWYQQSLDQGLQFLIQYYNGEERAKGNILERFSAQQFPDLHSELNLSSLELGDSALYFCASSVVGTGSNYGYTFGSGTRLTVV.

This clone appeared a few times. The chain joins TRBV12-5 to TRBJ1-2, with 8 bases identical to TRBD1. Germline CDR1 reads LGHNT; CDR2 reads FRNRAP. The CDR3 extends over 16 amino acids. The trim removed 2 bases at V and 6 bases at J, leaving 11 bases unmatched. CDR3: CASGLTPTGGVDGYTF. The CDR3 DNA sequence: TGTGCTAGTGGTTTGACGCCCACAGGGGGGGTCGATGGCTACACCTTC.

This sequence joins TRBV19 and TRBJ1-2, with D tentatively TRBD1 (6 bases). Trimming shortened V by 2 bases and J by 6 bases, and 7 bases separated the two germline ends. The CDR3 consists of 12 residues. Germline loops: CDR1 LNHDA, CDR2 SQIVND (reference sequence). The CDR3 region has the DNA TGTGCCAGTAGTATATCAGGGGATGGCTACACCTTC. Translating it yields CASSISGDGYTF.

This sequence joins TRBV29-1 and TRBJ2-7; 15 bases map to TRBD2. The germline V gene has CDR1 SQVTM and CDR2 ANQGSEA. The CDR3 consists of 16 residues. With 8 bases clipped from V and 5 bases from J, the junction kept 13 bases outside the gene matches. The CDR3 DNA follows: TGCAGCTACATGGGGGGACTAGCGGGAGGTGGTAACGAGCAGTACTTC. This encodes CSYMGGLAGGGNEQYF.